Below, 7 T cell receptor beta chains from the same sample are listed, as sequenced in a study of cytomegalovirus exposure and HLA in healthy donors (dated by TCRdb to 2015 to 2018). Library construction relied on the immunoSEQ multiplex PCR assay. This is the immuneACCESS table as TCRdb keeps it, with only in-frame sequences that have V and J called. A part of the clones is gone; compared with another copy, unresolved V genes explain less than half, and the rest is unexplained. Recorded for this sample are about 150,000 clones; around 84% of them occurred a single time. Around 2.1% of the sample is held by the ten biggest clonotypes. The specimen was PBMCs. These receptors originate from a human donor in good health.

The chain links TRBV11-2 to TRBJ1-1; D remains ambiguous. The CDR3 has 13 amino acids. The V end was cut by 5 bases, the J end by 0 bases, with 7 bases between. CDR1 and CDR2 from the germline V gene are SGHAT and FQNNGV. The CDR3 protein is CASSLTLNTEAFF. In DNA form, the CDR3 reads TGTGCCAGCAGCCTTACACTGAACACTGAAGCTTTCTTT.

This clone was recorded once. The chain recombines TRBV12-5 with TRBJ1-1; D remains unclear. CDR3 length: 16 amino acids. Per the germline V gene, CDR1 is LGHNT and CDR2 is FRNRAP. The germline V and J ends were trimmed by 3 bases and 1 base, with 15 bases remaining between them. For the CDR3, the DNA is TGTGCTAGTGGTTTCTCTCCAGTCGAGGGGAACACTGAAGCTTTCTTT. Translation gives CASGFSPVEGNTEAFF.

This chain's CDR3 is CASTGEYEQYF. Here the CDR3 DNA reads TGTGCCAGCACGGGGGAATACGAGCAGTACTTC. The gene calls are TRBV2 and TRBJ2-7, with D possibly matching TRBD2 (6 bases). The CDR3 consists of 11 residues. CDR1 is SNHLY, CDR2 FYNNEI, per germline. V was pared by 7 bases and J by 4 bases, with 8 bases between. The whole variable domain, filled in from reference TRBV2 and TRBJ2-7, reads EPEVTQTPSHQVTQMGQEVILRCVPISNHLYFYWYRQILGQKVEFLVSFYNNEISEKSEIFDDQFSVERPDGSNFTLKIRSTKLEDSAMYFCASTGEYEQYFGPGTRLTVT.

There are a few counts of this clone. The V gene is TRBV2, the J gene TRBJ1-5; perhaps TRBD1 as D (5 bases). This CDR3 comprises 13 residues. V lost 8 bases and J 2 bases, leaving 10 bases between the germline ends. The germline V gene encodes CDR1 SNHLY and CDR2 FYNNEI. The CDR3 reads CASSDRGNQPQHF. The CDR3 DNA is TGTGCCAGCTCCGACAGAGGCAATCAGCCCCAGCATTTT.

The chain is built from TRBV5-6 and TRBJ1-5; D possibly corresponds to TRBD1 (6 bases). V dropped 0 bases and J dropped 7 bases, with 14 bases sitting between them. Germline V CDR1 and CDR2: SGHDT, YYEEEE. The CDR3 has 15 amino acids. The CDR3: CASSLGQDAWQPQHF. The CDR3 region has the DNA TGTGCCAGCAGCTTGGGACAGGATGCTTGGCAGCCCCAGCATTTT.

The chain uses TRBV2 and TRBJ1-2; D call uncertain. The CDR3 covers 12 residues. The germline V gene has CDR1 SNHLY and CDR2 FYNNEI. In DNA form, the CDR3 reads TGTGTCATACTAGAGCCTTCAGGAGGCTACACCTTC. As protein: CVILEPSGGYTF.

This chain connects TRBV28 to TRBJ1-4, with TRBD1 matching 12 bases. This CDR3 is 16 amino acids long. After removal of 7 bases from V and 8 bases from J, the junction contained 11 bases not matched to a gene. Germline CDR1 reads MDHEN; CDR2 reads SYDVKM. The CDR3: CASTPGQGARGEKLFF. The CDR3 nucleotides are TGTGCCAGCACCCCGGGACAGGGGGCCCGAGGGGAAAAACTGTTTTTT.